Listed below are T cell receptor beta chains from one sample, sequenced in a study of T cells in Graves' hyperthyroidism and ophthalmopathy. TCRdb reanalysed the multiplex PCR reads using MiXCR and keeps one entry per CDR3 protein. Of around 250,000 distinct CDR3 sequences listed, more than 14% were seen once; the top ten hold about 14%. Sequencing input: blood. These receptors were taken from a woman aged 40 to 55 with Graves' hyperthyroidism that later progressed to Graves' ophthalmopathy. Each CDR3 is given with its conserved first and last residue. The D gene is left open where the match is weak. Size is stated for part of the rows, as once, few or many counts, or as a class when the clone is expanded.

few	-	TRBJ1-4	TRBV13	TGTGCCAGCAGCCCCCGCGGGGATGAAAAACTGTTTTTT	CASSPRGDEKLFF
many	TRBD2	TRBJ2-1	TRBV5-1	TGCGCCAGCAGCGAGGGACTAGCGGGAGTTAGGTATGAGCAGTTCTTC	CASSEGLAGVRYEQFF
-	TRBD1	TRBJ2-7	TRBV18	TGTGCCAGCTCATCCAAATATCAGGGGGCGCCCGACGAGCAGTACTTC	CASSSKYQGAPDEQYF
many	-	TRBJ1-6	TRBV27	TGTGCCAGCAGTTTATCGATCCTTTCACCCCTCCACTTT	CASSLSILSPLHF
-	-	TRBJ1-1	TRBV5-1	TGTGCCAGCAATCCCCCTGACAGCGAACGTGAAGCTTTCTTT	CASNPPDSEREAFF
many	TRBD1	TRBJ2-1	TRBV6-1	TGTGCCAGCAGTAGCCAACAGGGGAATGAGCAGTTCTTC	CASSSQQGNEQFF
many	-	TRBJ1-1	TRBV4-1	TGCGCCAGCAGCGGGGGAGTAATTACTGAAGCTTTCTTT	CASSGGVITEAFF
-	-	TRBJ2-1	TRBV7-2	TGTGCCAGCAGCTTAGCCCAGGCGGTCGAGCAGTTCTTC	CASSLAQAVEQFF
-	-	TRBJ2-5	TRBV20-1	TGCAGTGCTAGAGGCCGGGGAGAGACCCAGTACTTC	CSARGRGETQYF
many	-	TRBJ2-5	TRBV10-3	TGTGCCGTCTCTATCAACTCGTACCAAGAGACCCAGTACTTC	CAVSINSYQETQYF
many	-	TRBJ1-2	TRBV19	TGTGCCACCTCGGATGTGGGTAACTATGGCTACACCTTC	CATSDVGNYGYTF
many	-	TRBJ1-5	TRBV28	TGTGCCAGCAGTTTATGGCGCCCCAATCAGCCCCAGCATTTT	CASSLWRPNQPQHF
-	TRBD2	TRBJ2-5	TRBV2	TGTGCCAGCACAGCGGGAGTGGGGCAAGAGACCCAGTACTTC	CASTAGVGQETQYF
-	-	TRBJ2-3	TRBV18	TGTGCCAGCTCACCTTCCATTCATACTAGCACAGATACGCAGTATTTT	CASSPSIHTSTDTQYF
-	-	TRBJ2-3	TRBV27	TGTGCCAGCAACCCCACAGCGAGCACAGATACGCAGTATTTT	CASNPTASTDTQYF
few	-	TRBJ1-5	TRBV28	TGTGCCAGCAACTCTCCCGGCGGGGGTTTGGGCAATCAGCCCCAGCATTTT	CASNSPGGGLGNQPQHF
many	TRBD2	TRBJ2-5	TRBV3-1	TGTGCCAGCAGCCCTCTTATCTGGACTAGAGGGCAAGAGACCCAGTACTTC	CASSPLIWTRGQETQYF
many	-	TRBJ2-1	TRBV2	TGTGCCAGCAGATGGGAGGGAGGGGGCAATGAGCAGTTCTTC	CASRWEGGGNEQFF
few	TRBD1	TRBJ1-2	TRBV6-1	TGTGCCAGCAGTACTCCGGGACAGGGGGATTATGGCTACACCTTC	CASSTPGQGDYGYTF
many	-	TRBJ2-7	TRBV19	TGTGCCAGTAGTGGACTTGGAGGGAGCGAAGGTCTCGAGCAGTACTTC	CASSGLGGSEGLEQYF
many	TRBD1	TRBJ2-7	TRBV20-1	TGCAGTGCCAGAGACAGGGGGACTTACGAGCAGTACTTC	CSARDRGTYEQYF
many	-	TRBJ2-7	TRBV2	TGTGCCGCCACGAGGCTAGCGAACTCCTACGAGCAGTACTTC	CAATRLANSYEQYF
-	-	TRBJ2-6	TRBV7-9	TGTGCCAGCAGCGAGGCCGGTGCCGGGGCCAACGTCCTGACTTTC	CASSEAGAGANVLTF
few	TRBD1	TRBJ1-5	TRBV28	TGTGCCAGCAGTTCATCTTACAGGGGTTGGGGCAATCAGCCCCAGCATTTT	CASSSSYRGWGNQPQHF
-	-	TRBJ2-2	TRBV10-3	TGTGCCATCAGTTTGACCGGGGAGCTGTTTTTT	CAISLTGELFF
-	-	TRBJ1-4	TRBV7-9	TGTGCCAGCAACCCGGGTCCTTATGAAAAACTGTTTTTT	CASNPGPYEKLFF
many	-	TRBJ1-1	TRBV28	TGTGCCAGCGGGGGGGACGGTCGTGGGAACACTGAAGCTTTCTTT	CASGGDGRGNTEAFF
many	TRBD1	TRBJ1-1	TRBV7-8	TGTGCCAGCAGTCTAAGACAGGGTAAGCTAACACACATGAACACTGAAGCTTTCTTT	CASSLRQGKLTHMNTEAFF
-	-	TRBJ1-1	TRBV7-9	TGTGCCAGCAGCTTCGCCCTTTCGGGAGCTTTCTTT	CASSFALSGAFF
many	TRBD1	TRBJ1-5	TRBV6-1	TGTGCCAGCAGAGCGGGACAGGCCGCCGAGTATAGCAATCAGCCCCAGCATTTT	CASRAGQAAEYSNQPQHF
few	-	TRBJ2-3	TRBV11-2	TGTGCCAGCAGCTTAGGGGTTGCGGACCCAGGTATGCAGTATTTT	CASSLGVADPGMQYF
few	TRBD1	TRBJ2-7	TRBV20-1	TGCAGTGCTAGGACAGGGAAGAGAAACGAGCAGTACTTC	CSARTGKRNEQYF
many	TRBD1	TRBJ2-7	TRBV18	TGTGCCAGCTCACCACTTGGGACAGTCTACGAGCAGTACTTC	CASSPLGTVYEQYF
many	-	TRBJ2-3	TRBV3-1	TGTGCCAGCAGCCCGGCGATGGGTGGCGCAGATACGCAGTATTTT	CASSPAMGGADTQYF
few	-	TRBJ1-1	TRBV10-3	TGTGCCATCAGTGATGGGAGTTCAAATACTGAAGCTTTCTTT	CAISDGSSNTEAFF
many	TRBD2	TRBJ2-1	TRBV20-1	TGCAGTGCTAGAGTGCCTTGGCTAGCGGGAGGTAGGGCCTACAATGAGCAGTTCTTC	CSARVPWLAGGRAYNEQFF
many	-	TRBJ1-2	TRBV2	TGTGCCAGCAGTGAAACGGTTCGGAGGGGAGGCTACACCTTC	CASSETVRRGGYTF
few	-	TRBJ2-4	TRBV28	TGTGCCAGCAGTTTACTCTTCAGTGGCGTACTAAACGTTCAGTACTTC	CASSLLFSGVLNVQYF
many	TRBD2	TRBJ2-1	TRBV19	TGTGCCAGTAGTATAGTTCCGGGACTAGCGGGAGCTTTTGAGCAGTTCTTC	CASSIVPGLAGAFEQFF
many	TRBD1	TRBJ1-4	TRBV28	TGTGCCGTCCGGGACAGCCCTGCAACTAATGAAAAACTGTTTTTT	CAVRDSPATNEKLFF
many	TRBD1	TRBJ2-2	TRBV6-2/TRBV6-3	TGTGCCAGCAGTTTTGTGACAGGGACCGGGGAGCTGTTTTTT	CASSFVTGTGELFF